This T cell receptor (beta chain) was recorded in a study of blood T cell repertoires in COVID-19. Authors' processing steps: Using reference gene primer amplification, nucleated cell counts were estimated. The assay was immunoSEQ multiplex PCR, and TCRdb's table has in-frame clones only and misses some. V, J and clone size were drawn from that table, and D and trimming were deduced from the DNA. The top ten clones hold around 18% of a sample with 200,000 to 250,000 clones, around four fifths of them seen once. In its sample, this clone was seen once. The ends were cut back, 7 bases at V and 3 bases at J, with 10 bases in the middle. CDR1 and CDR2 from the germline V gene are MNHEY and SVGAGI. The CDR3 runs 12 residues.

The sequenced sample consisted of peripheral blood. The genes are TRBV6-5 and TRBJ2-7, with D unresolved. This TCR was recovered from a woman of 80 years or more with active or convalescent COVID-19. The CDR3 loop is CASKNSFYEQYF. As DNA, the CDR3 is TGTGCCAGCAAAAACAGTTTCTACGAGCAGTACTTC.